Listed here are 25 T cell receptor beta chains from one sample, sequenced in a study of early T cells in non-severe SARS-CoV-2 infection. Each CDR3 protein gets one entry after TCRdb re-called the 5' RACE reads with MiXCR. In the table there are tens of thousands of distinct CDR3 sequences, 9.3% of which are singletons. The sequencing sample was made of whole blood. These receptor sequences come from an adult who was a healthcare worker with PCR-confirmed SARS-CoV-2 infection or an uninfected control (not recorded which).

CDR3 sequence (DNA): TGCAGCGTAGGCCAGGGAGAGACCCAGTACTTC. It is translated as CSVGQGETQYF. V and J are TRBV29-1 and TRBJ2-5, with D possibly TRBD1 on 5 matching bases. Germline values: CDR1 SQVTM, CDR2 ANQGSEA. The length of the CDR3 is 11 residues. Trimming removed 6 bases from V and 4 bases from J, with 9 bases in between.

Many counts were recorded for this clonotype. This chain uses TRBV7-9 with TRBJ2-2, with a possible D match to TRBD2 (6 bases). The CDR3 extends over 14 amino acids. Germline V gene sequence: CDR1 SEHNR, CDR2 FQNEAQ (reference sequence). Trimming cost V 6 bases and J 5 bases, with 13 bases left between them. The CDR3 sequence is CASSETRGTGELFF. The CDR3 region has the DNA TGTGCCAGCAGTGAGACCCGGGGGACCGGGGAGCTGTTTTTT.

This clonotype came up many times. The chain links TRBV4-1 to TRBJ1-1; D is unclear. Per the germline V gene, CDR1 is MGHRA and CDR2 is YSYEKL. Trimming pared 3 bases from V and 0 bases from J, leaving 11 bases between. The CDR3 runs to 15 residues. CDR3 DNA: TGCGCCAGCAGCCAGGCTACCTATCTGAACACTGAAGCTTTCTTT. It specifies CASSQATYLNTEAFF.

This sequence joins TRBV13 and TRBJ2-7; 7 bases map to TRBD1. There are 13 residues in the CDR3. Germline V gene sequence: CDR1 PRHDT, CDR2 FYEKMQ (reference sequence). The V gene end was trimmed by 5 bases and the J gene end by 5 bases; junction bases not matched to a gene: 6. The CDR3 sequence: CASSRGGYDEQYF. The CDR3 bases are TGTGCCAGCAGCCGAGGGGGCTACGACGAGCAGTACTTC.

This clonotype was seen repeatedly, ten times or more. V is TRBV3-1 and J is TRBJ2-3; D possibly uses TRBD1 or TRBD2 (6 bases each). Trimming shortened V by 2 bases and J by 5 bases, and 11 bases separated the two germline ends. CDR1 and CDR2 (germline): LGHDT, YNNKEL (reference sequence). CDR3 size: 14 residues. The CDR3 spells CASSQRGAGDTQYF. In DNA, the CDR3 is TGTGCCAGCAGCCAAAGGGGGGCCGGAGATACGCAGTATTTT.

The V and J genes are TRBV7-9 and TRBJ2-4; D is unresolved. Trimming removed 4 bases from V and 1 base from J, with 11 bases in between. This CDR3 contains 15 residues. CDR1 and CDR2 from the germline V gene are SEHNR and FQNEAQ (reference sequence). The CDR3 region is CASSSPLGAKNIQYF. Written as DNA, the CDR3 is TGTGCCAGCAGCTCACCGCTAGGGGCCAAAAACATTCAGTACTTC.

This clonotype turned up a few times. The chain is built from TRBV25-1 and TRBJ1-2; no reliable D call. CDR1 is MGHDK, CDR2 SYGVNS, per germline. V lost 3 bases and J lost 4, with 12 bases in between. The CDR3 has 14 amino acids. CDR3 nucleotide sequence: TGTGCCAGCAGTGAGGGCCCTCGCTCCTATGGCTACACCTTC. It encodes CASSEGPRSYGYTF.

This clonotype has more than one count but fewer than ten. This rearrangement joins TRBV5-1 to TRBJ2-6, with D possibly called TRBD1 or TRBD2 (6 bases each). This CDR3 has 17 residues. In germline, CDR1 is SGHRS, CDR2 YFSETQ. Between the trimmed V and J ends, which lost 4 bases and 2 bases, there was a span of 16 bases. The CDR3 reads CASSPLYGGTGANVLTF. Here the CDR3 DNA reads TGCGCCAGCAGCCCCCTGTACGGGGGCACTGGGGCCAACGTCCTGACTTTC.

This clonotype was seen ten or more times. The chain couples TRBV12-3 or TRBV12-4 to TRBJ1-1, with D perhaps TRBD1 (6 bases). The CDR3 loop spans 14 amino acids. Trimming stripped 4 bases from V and 0 bases from J, with 9 bases between. This chain's CDR3 is CASSSRGLNTEAFF. The CDR3 DNA follows: TGTGCCAGCAGTTCCAGGGGCCTGAACACTGAAGCTTTCTTT.

This clonotype has just a few counts. The chain uses TRBV10-2 and TRBJ2-5, with D hard to call. The CDR3 is 13 residues long. V was pared by 4 bases and J by 5 bases, with 11 bases between. Germline assignment: CDR1 WSHSY and CDR2 SAAADI. For the CDR3, the DNA is TGCGCCAGCAGTGTTTCGGTTTTCGAGACCCAGTACTTC. Translated: CASSVSVFETQYF.

The chain is built from TRBV30 and TRBJ1-5; 11 bases match TRBD1. There are 16 residues in the CDR3. CDR1 is GTSNPN and CDR2 is SVGIG in the germline V gene (reference sequence). Trimming at V came to 2 bases and at J to 9 bases, leaving 12 bases not matched to a gene. CDR3 DNA: TGTGCCTGGAGTTCCGGGACAGGGGGTCGCGGGTGGCCCCAGCATTTT. This sequence encodes CAWSSGTGGRGWPQHF.

In this sample, this clonotype turned up a few times. The rearrangement uses TRBV12-3 or TRBV12-4 and TRBJ2-1; 15 positions agree with TRBD2. CDR3 length equals 19 residues. Losses at the gene ends were 7 bases for V and 3 bases for J; bases not matched to a gene: 13. CDR3 in amino acids: CASTPRTSGGAIFYNEQFF. The CDR3, as DNA: TGTGCCAGCACCCCCCGGACTAGCGGGGGGGCCATATTCTACAATGAGCAGTTCTTC.

This clonotype was picked up many times. The chain links TRBV20-1 to TRBJ2-7; 7 bases are a match to TRBD2. J lost 6 bases, V lost 6 bases, and 8 bases had no gene match. CDR3 length equals 12 residues. From germline, CDR1 is DFQATT and CDR2 SNEGSKA (reference sequence). The CDR3 is CSARDYLPEQYF. In nucleotides, the CDR3 is TGCAGTGCCCGGGACTACCTCCCCGAGCAGTACTTC.

This clonotype was observed at least ten times. The chain links TRBV7-9 to TRBJ1-1, with 11 nucleotides matching TRBD1. CDR1 is SEHNR, CDR2 FQNEAQ, per germline (reference sequence). The CDR3 is 17 residues long. Trimming cost V 4 bases and J 3 bases; bases outside gene matches: 10. CDR3 protein: CASSSSDRGRKDTEAFF. The DNA of the CDR3 is TGTGCCAGCAGCTCCTCGGACAGGGGGCGCAAGGACACTGAAGCTTTCTTT.

This clonotype was seen only a few times. The CDR3 here is CASSLGEATGELFF. The CDR3 DNA is TGTGCCAGCAGTCTCGGGGAGGCAACCGGGGAGCTGTTTTTT. This chain uses TRBV12-3 or TRBV12-4 with TRBJ2-2; D is perhaps TRBD2 (6 bases). Trimming left V 5 bases short and J 5 bases short, with 12 bases between. This CDR3 comprises 14 residues.

The chain carries TRBV6-6 and TRBJ2-3; D may be TRBD2 (6 bases). Germline CDR1 is MNHNY and CDR2 is SVGAGI (reference sequence). V was cut by 6 bases and J by 0 bases, with 13 bases left in between. The CDR3 has 15 residues. The CDR3 loop reads CASSDSGTSTDTQYF. CDR3 sequence (DNA): TGTGCCAGCAGCGATAGCGGAACTAGCACAGATACGCAGTATTTT.

This rearrangement joins TRBV20-1 to TRBJ2-3; possibly TRBD2 for D (6 bases). The CDR3 length is 15 residues. The germline V gene encodes CDR1 DFQATT and CDR2 SNEGSKA (reference sequence). V lost 3 bases and J 4 bases, leaving 17 bases between the germline ends. The CDR3: CSASPGLLGSDTQYF. The CDR3 DNA follows: TGCAGTGCTAGCCCGGGACTTCTAGGGTCAGATACGCAGTATTTT.

This clonotype showed up just a few times. The V call is TRBV28, the J call TRBJ2-7; D might be TRBD2 (6 bases). The V end lost 1 base, the J end lost 6 bases, and 10 bases lay between the germline ends. This CDR3 is 13 amino acids long. Germline CDR1 is MDHEN and CDR2 is SYDVKM. CDR3 bases: TGTGCCAGCAGTTTATCTAGCGACTTCGAGCAGTACTTC. Amino acids: CASSLSSDFEQYF. Based on the CDR3 plus reference TRBV28 and TRBJ2-7, the full variable domain is DVKVTQSSRYLVKRTGEKVFLECVQDMDHENMFWYRQDPGLGLRLIYFSYDVKMKEKGDIPEGYSVSREKKERFSLILESASTNQTSMYLCASSLSSDFEQYFGPGTRLTVT.

This clonotype came up many times. This chain joins TRBV6-4 and TRBJ2-1; 13 nucleotides align to TRBD2. The V and J ends lost 2 bases and 5 bases, in that order; junction bases with no gene match: 0. The CDR3 is 15 amino acids. From germline, CDR1 is MRHNA and CDR2 SNTAGT. The CDR3, as DNA: TGTGCCAGCAGTGACGGACTAGCGGGGGACAATGAGCAGTTCTTC. Translating gives CASSDGLAGDNEQFF.

In this sample, this clonotype turned up a few times. This chain joins TRBV12-3 or TRBV12-4 and TRBJ2-3, with 7 nucleotides matching TRBD1. Losses at the gene ends were 7 bases for V and 1 base for J; bases not matched to a gene: 5. The CDR3 extends over 14 amino acids. In DNA, the CDR3 is TGTGCCAGCACCAGACAGGGAGGCACAGATACGCAGTATTTT. Protein sequence: CASTRQGGTDTQYF.

The V call is TRBV5-1, the J call TRBJ1-6, with D hard to call. Trimming shortened V by 0 bases and J by 1 base, and 8 bases separated the two germline ends. CDR3 length: 16 residues. Germline V CDR1 and CDR2: SGHRS, YFSETQ. As DNA, the CDR3 is TGCGCCAGCAGCTTGGCCGCAGCTTCCTATAATTCACCCCTCCACTTT. Its translation: CASSLAAASYNSPLHF.

This clonotype came up many times. V is TRBV20-1 and J is TRBJ2-7; D gene ambiguous. The germline V gene encodes CDR1 DFQATT and CDR2 SNEGSKA (reference sequence). The V end lost 5 bases, the J end lost 7 bases, and 15 bases lay between the germline ends. The CDR3 loop spans 12 amino acids. The DNA of the CDR3 is TGCAGTGCTTGCGACTGGGATAAGGAGCAGTACTTC. This codes for CSACDWDKEQYF.

The V call is TRBV7-9, the J call TRBJ2-7; D unresolved. Trimming left V 4 bases short and J 4 bases short, with 14 bases between. The CDR3 loop spans 14 amino acids. In germline, CDR1 is SEHNR, CDR2 FQNEAQ (reference sequence). CDR3 in DNA: TGTGCCAGCAGCTCCTCCCAGGTCATTTACGAGCAGTACTTC. Its translation is CASSSSQVIYEQYF.

This clonotype was seen many times. The CDR3 DNA sequence: TGTGCCTGGAGTAAGGGCCCGTGGAAAGGGCCCCAGCATTTT. The encoded protein is CAWSKGPWKGPQHF. The rearrangement joins TRBV30 to TRBJ1-5; D ambiguous. Germline V lookup: CDR1 GTSNPN, CDR2 SVGIG (reference sequence). CDR3 length: 14 amino acids. With 2 bases removed from V and 9 bases from J, the gap between germline ends came to 17 bases. The whole variable domain, remainder taken from reference TRBV30 and TRBJ1-5, is SQTIHQWPATLVQPVGSPLSLECTVEGTSNPNLYWYRQAAGRGLQLLFYSVGIGQISSEVPQNLSASRPQDRQFILSSKKLLLSDSGFYLCAWSKGPWKGPQHFGDGTRLSIL.

This clonotype turned up a few times. The gene calls are TRBV6-2 or TRBV6-3 and TRBJ1-1; no firm D call. The germline V and J ends were trimmed by 4 bases and 1 base, with 19 bases remaining between them. Germline CDR1 reads MNHEY; CDR2 reads SVGEGT. The length of the CDR3 is 17 residues. CDR3 nucleotides: TGTGCCAGCAGTTCCAGTTTCCCCATTGGAGCGAACACTGAAGCTTTCTTT. Translation: CASSSSFPIGANTEAFF.